The 4 T cell receptor beta chains below come from one sample, sequenced in a study of CD8 T cells in ankylosing spondylitis. Whole-study results and caveats: Apparently characteristic of ankylosing spondylitis blood was a TCR beta motif (eight highly homologous variants).

TCRdb re-called the 5' RACE reads with MiXCR, one entry per CDR3 protein. The sample includes about 800,000 distinct CDR3 sequences, approximately 12% of them seen just once. No antigen is known for these receptors. Input material: blood, either unsorted or a sorted T cell fraction (not recorded which). The receptor set was obtained from a male donor with ankylosing spondylitis.

This clonotype has more than one count but fewer than ten. The chain recombines TRBV5-6 with TRBJ2-7; D is ambiguous. The CDR3 has 13 amino acids. Deletions cut 4 bases from V and 3 bases from J, with 11 bases between. In germline, CDR1 is SGHDT, CDR2 YYEEEE. The CDR3 DNA reads as TGTGCCAGCAGCCCGGTGGACCACTACGAGCAGTACTTC. It encodes CASSPVDHYEQYF.

This clonotype was seen more than once but under ten times. The chain carries TRBV7-9 and TRBJ2-5; D perhaps matches TRBD2 (6 bases). Looked up from germline, CDR1 is SEHNR and CDR2 is FQNEAQ (reference sequence). V lost 0 bases to trimming and J lost 3 bases, with 8 bases between them. The CDR3 spans 14 residues. The CDR3 nucleotides read TGTGCCAGCAGCTTAGCCAGGGAGGAAGAGACCCAGTACTTC. Encoded protein: CASSLAREEETQYF.

V usage is TRBV11-1 and J usage is TRBJ2-5; D remains ambiguous. V gave up 1 base and J gave up 5 bases, with 8 bases separating them. This CDR3 has 13 residues. Per the germline V gene, CDR1 is SGHAT and CDR2 is FQDESV (reference sequence). The CDR3 nucleotides are TGTGCCAGCAGCTTAGAGATTGAGGAGACCCAGTACTTC. It translates to CASSLEIEETQYF.

This clonotype was detected many times. V usage is TRBV5-6 and J usage is TRBJ2-7, with 10 positions matching TRBD2. V lost 0 bases, J lost 2 bases, and 2 bases stayed unmatched. Per germline, CDR1 SGHDT and CDR2 YYEEEE. This CDR3 spans 15 amino acids. The DNA for the CDR3 is TGTGCCAGCAGCTTGGTGGGACTAGCGACCTACGAGCAGTACTTC. It codes for CASSLVGLATYEQYF. The variable domain in full, completed from reference TRBV5-6 and TRBJ2-7, reads DAGVTQSPTHLIKTRGQQVTLRCSPKSGHDTVSWYQQALGQGPQFIFQYYEEEERQRGNFPDRFSGHQFPNYSSELNVNALLLGDSALYLCASSLVGLATYEQYFGPGTRLTVT.